The present T cell receptor (beta chain) was sequenced within a study of blood T cell repertoires in COVID-19. Study summary: Samples taken during acute and convalescent COVID-19 were collected in the United States, Italy and Spain. T cells, B-cell-depleted T cells, or PBMCs supplied cDNA or gDNA.

The CDR3 totals 15 residues. The V and J ends lost 2 bases and 6 bases, in that order; junction bases with no gene match: 2. CDR1 and CDR2 (germline): SGHAT, FQNNGV. How the authors handled the data: By means of reference gene primer amplification, nucleated cell counts were estimated. The table came from immunoSEQ multiplex PCR; TCRdb's copy has only in-frame clones and leaves some out. The DNA gave D and trimming, while V, J and clone size come from that table. The top ten hold about 6.3% of the sample, which has under 200,000 clones, roughly 90% seen once. The chain carries TRBV11-2 and TRBJ2-1, with TRBD2 identical over 12 bases. The sample consisted of PBMCs or T cells enriched from blood (not recorded which). The clonotype originates from a woman in her forties or fifties who had recovered from COVID-19. CDR3: CASSLQLAGGNEQFF. The CDR3 DNA reads as TGTGCCAGCAGCTTACAACTAGCGGGGGGCAATGAGCAGTTCTTC.